These 6 T cell receptor beta chains were all obtained from the same sample, sequenced in a study of beta chain features in type 1 diabetes. TCRB transcripts that were expressed got sequenced, as all of the isolated RNA had been reverse transcribed. Assay: immunoSEQ multiplex PCR; the TCRdb copy retains only in-frame clones and omits some. This table has approximately 470,000 clones, approximately 31% appearing once. What was sequenced was naive CD4+ T cells from blood. The receptor source for this set is a man younger than 35 in good health.

The V and J genes are TRBV4-1 and TRBJ2-7; D gene ambiguous. Germline CDR1 is MGHRA and CDR2 is YSYEKL. CDR3 length: 13 amino acids. V gave up 0 bases and J gave up 3 bases, with 6 bases separating them. The CDR3 DNA is TGCGCCAGCAGCCAAGATATGGGCTACGAGCAGTACTTC. Its translation: CASSQDMGYEQYF.

The DNA for the CDR3 is TGTGCCAGCATGCCGGGACCGCGAGATATATGGGGCTACACCTTC. Protein sequence: CASMPGPRDIWGYTF. This chain connects TRBV2 to TRBJ1-2, with D possibly being TRBD1 (5 bases). The V and J ends lost 7 bases and 8 bases respectively, with 23 bases between them. The CDR3 has 15 residues. Germline V gene lookup returns CDR1 SNHLY and CDR2 FYNNEI.

The chain carries TRBV5-4 and TRBJ2-7; 10 bases are shared with TRBD2. Germline CDR1 is SGHNT and CDR2 is YYREEE (reference sequence). V gave up 0 bases and J gave up 6 bases; unmatched junction bases: 3. The CDR3 is made up of 14 amino acids. The CDR3 DNA reads as TGTGCCAGCAGCTTGGGAAGCGGGAGGGGCGAGCAGTACTTC. Encoded protein: CASSLGSGRGEQYF. Filled out from reference TRBV5-4 and TRBJ2-7, the complete variable domain reads ETGVTQSPTHLIKTRGQQVTLRCSSQSGHNTVSWYQQALGQGPQFIFQYYREEENGRGNFPPRFSGLQFPNYSSELNVNALELDDSALYLCASSLGSGRGEQYFGPGTRLTVT.

This clone was picked up a small number of times. The chain combines TRBV7-9 with TRBJ2-5; TRBD1 is a possible D gene (5 bases). Trimming took off 0 bases at V and 0 bases at J, with 11 bases between the two ends. The germline CDR1 and CDR2 sequences are SEHNR and FQNEAQ (reference sequence). The CDR3 extends over 16 amino acids. The CDR3 coding sequence is TGTGCCAGCAGCTTAGCTCCGCCAGGGTACCAAGAGACCCAGTACTTC. Translation: CASSLAPPGYQETQYF.

This chain links TRBV7-2 with TRBJ2-7; possibly TRBD1 for D (5 bases). The CDR3 covers 14 residues. CDR1 is SGHTA, CDR2 FQGNSA, per germline. Trimming took off 6 bases at V and 1 base at J, with 13 bases between the two ends. This chain's CDR3 is CASSPLGQSYEQYF. Written as DNA, the CDR3 is TGTGCCAGCAGTCCATTGGGGCAGTCCTACGAGCAGTACTTC. The variable domain in full, with the rest retrieved from reference TRBV7-2 and TRBJ2-7, is GAGVSQSPSNKVTEKGKDVELRCDPISGHTALYWYRQSLGQGLEFLIYFQGNSAPDKSGLPSDRFSAERTGGSVSTLTIQRTQQEDSAVYLCASSPLGQSYEQYFGPGTRLTVT.

The CDR3 sequence: CASSFGRQGYNEQFF. The CDR3 coding sequence is TGTGCCAGCAGCTTTGGCCGACAGGGGTACAATGAGCAGTTCTTC. V gene TRBV5-4 combines with J gene TRBJ2-1; 8 bases are shared with TRBD1. Trimming took 2 bases from V and 4 from J; bases not matched to a gene: 5. The CDR3 spans 15 residues. CDR1 and CDR2 (germline): SGHNT, YYREEE (reference sequence).